The rows below give T cell receptor beta chains drawn from one sample of a study of T cells in Graves' hyperthyroidism and ophthalmopathy. TCRdb re-analysed the multiplex PCR reads in MiXCR, keeping a single row per CDR3 protein. The sample has around 300,000 distinct CDR3 sequences; over 11% are singletons. The specimen was blood. These receptors all stem from a woman aged 25 to 39 with Graves' hyperthyroidism. The CDR3 runs from the conserved cysteine through the conserved F or W. Each record gives: clone size, J gene, V gene, D gene, CDR3 length, CDR3 DNA, CDR3 protein. D genes are given only for firm matches. The listing skips clone size in some rows; elsewhere it reads once, few, many or a size class.

>many|TRBJ2-3|TRBV25-1|.|20
TGTGCCAGCAGTGAATCAAGCGCAGGGGTAGCGGTAATAGGCACAGATACGCAGTATTTT
CASSESSAGVAVIGTDTQYF
>many|TRBJ1-4|TRBV11-2|.|16
TGTGCCAGCAGCCACGAAGGGGGGGCGCATGACGAAAAACTGTTTTTT
CASSHEGGAHDEKLFF
>few|TRBJ1-1|TRBV18|TRBD1|16
TGTGCCAGCTCACAACCGGGACAGGGGGGTTTCACTGAAGCTTTCTTT
CASSQPGQGGFTEAFF
>many|TRBJ1-2|TRBV3-1|TRBD1|16
TGTGCCAGCAGCCAAGCCGGGACAGGGGGACCCTATGGCTACACCTTC
CASSQAGTGGPYGYTF
>many|TRBJ1-5|TRBV7-2|.|13
TGTGCCAGCAACGCAGGGGTTAATCAGCCCCAGCATTTT
CASNAGVNQPQHF
>few|TRBJ2-3|TRBV5-5|TRBD2|19
TGTGCCAGCAGCGTGACTAGCGGGAGTTCTCGGCCCAGCACAGATACGCAGTATTTT
CASSVTSGSSRPSTDTQYF
>many|TRBJ2-7|TRBV6-6|.|15
TGTGCCAGCAGTTACGGGGTAGATTCGTCCTACGAGCAGTACTTC
CASSYGVDSSYEQYF
>.|TRBJ2-5|TRBV7-9|.|14
TGTGCCAGCAGTTTACTCAGGGGGGAAGAGACCCAGTACTTC
CASSLLRGEETQYF
>.|TRBJ1-5|TRBV7-2|.|12
TGTGCCAGCAGCTTTGACTATCAGCCCCAGCATTTT
CASSFDYQPQHF
>once|TRBJ2-3|TRBV7-2|.|14
TGTGCCAGCAGCTTAGGGACCTCCCCTGGCACGCAGTATTTT
CASSLGTSPGTQYF
>many|TRBJ2-1|TRBV5-8|.|13
TGTGCCAGCAGCTTGGCGGGGATCAATGAGCAGTTCTTC
CASSLAGINEQFF
>.|TRBJ1-6|TRBV28|.|14
TGTGCCAGCAGGCCCGGGGGGAGCGGTTCACCCCTCCACTTT
CASRPGGSGSPLHF
>.|TRBJ2-1|TRBV7-2|.|12
TGTGCCAGCAGCGCATCCTTGGGTGAGCAGTTCTTC
CASSASLGEQFF
>many|TRBJ1-1|TRBV5-1|.|17
TGCGCCAGCAGCCCCCTGGGTGAGAGGGGGTTTGGCACTGAAGCTTTCTTT
CASSPLGERGFGTEAFF
>few|TRBJ2-7|TRBV6-2/TRBV6-3|TRBD2|14
TGTGCCACGCGAGCGCCGGGAGGGGCGAGCGAGCAGTACTTC
CATRAPGGASEQYF
>.|TRBJ1-1|TRBV11-2|.|14
TGTGCCAGCAAGCTAAGAGGGGAGTCCACTGAAGCTTTCTTT
CASKLRGESTEAFF
>.|TRBJ2-7|TRBV6-1|.|13
TGTGCCAGCAGTTCCCCCGACAGTCCCGAGCAGTACTTC
CASSSPDSPEQYF
>.|TRBJ2-7|TRBV5-6|TRBD1|13
TGTGCCAGCAGCCTAAGTCACAGGGGAGAGCAGTACTTC
CASSLSHRGEQYF
>.|TRBJ2-2|TRBV4-2|.|18
TGTGCCAGCAGCCAAGAACCCAGGGGGGGGGGAACAACCGGGGAGCTGTTTTTT
CASSQEPRGGGTTGELFF
>.|TRBJ1-4|TRBV7-9|TRBD1|15
TGTGCCAGCAGCGCACCGGGACAGGCCGGTGAAAAACTGTTTTTT
CASSAPGQAGEKLFF
>.|TRBJ2-7|TRBV5-1|TRBD2|15
TGCGCCAGCAGAGGGACTAGCGGGATCTCCTACGAGCAGTACTTC
CASRGTSGISYEQYF
>.|TRBJ2-7|TRBV19|.|14
TGTGCCAGTAGTATGGGTGAGGGACCCTACGAGCAGTACTTC
CASSMGEGPYEQYF
>.|TRBJ2-7|TRBV9|.|15
TGTGCCAGCAGCGTTTCGGGAGCCCAGACCTACGAGCAGTACTTC
CASSVSGAQTYEQYF
>few|TRBJ2-5|TRBV3-1|TRBD1|17
TGTGCCAGCAGCCAAGCGGGCAGGGGGCTCCACTTAGAGACCCAGTACTTC
CASSQAGRGLHLETQYF
>many|TRBJ2-7|TRBV28|.|15
TGTGCCAGCAGTCCCCCCGGGTTTGGTGTCTACGAGCAGTACTTC
CASSPPGFGVYEQYF
>.|TRBJ1-5|TRBV20-1|.|16
TGCAGTGCTAGAGGGCGGGGGTGGTACGGCAATCAGCCCCAGCATTTT
CSARGRGWYGNQPQHF
>.|TRBJ2-1|TRBV12-3/TRBV12-4|TRBD2|15
TGTGCCAGCAGCCCCCGGCGGGGGGGATACAATGAGCAGTTCTTC
CASSPRRGGYNEQFF
>few|TRBJ2-3|TRBV20-1|TRBD2|16
TGCAGTGCTAGACCTCAGGGACTAGCGAGCACAGATACGCAGTATTTT
CSARPQGLASTDTQYF
>few|TRBJ2-7|TRBV7-2|.|14
TGTGCCAGCAGCTTAGTCGAACGAAGTTACGAGCAGTACTTC
CASSLVERSYEQYF
>many|TRBJ1-1|TRBV6-4|.|13
TGTGCCAGCAGCCTGACTGTTGGTACTGAAGCTTTCTTT
CASSLTVGTEAFF
>many|TRBJ2-7|TRBV11-2|.|15
TGTGCCAGCAGCTTAGTCTCCACTAGCTCCTACGAGCAGTACTTC
CASSLVSTSSYEQYF
>many|TRBJ2-3|TRBV11-2|.|15
TGTGCCAGCAGCTTAGGACGGACTAGCACAGATACGCAGTATTTT
CASSLGRTSTDTQYF
>many|TRBJ1-2|TRBV11-2|.|15
TGTGCCAGCACCGTTGGTACGGGACCCTACTATGGCTACACCTTC
CASTVGTGPYYGYTF
>.|TRBJ2-2|TRBV19|.|12
TGTGCCAGTAGTATGGGGAACGGGGAGCTGTTTTTT
CASSMGNGELFF
>few|TRBJ2-1|TRBV27|TRBD2|14
TGTGCCAGCAGTATGCTAGCGGGAGGCAATGAGCAGTTCTTC
CASSMLAGGNEQFF
>many|TRBJ1-4|TRBV2|.|15
TGTGCCAGCACCCAAGACGGAGCAACTAATGAAAAACTGTTTTTT
CASTQDGATNEKLFF
>many|TRBJ1-1|TRBV29-1|.|11
TGCAGCGTTGAAGGGGGCACTGAAGCTTTCTTT
CSVEGGTEAFF
>.|TRBJ2-5|TRBV5-1|.|15
TGCGCCAGCAGTGACGGGGTTATACATCAAGAGACCCAGTACTTC
CASSDGVIHQETQYF
>.|TRBJ1-2|TRBV28|TRBD1|15
TGTGCCAGCATCCCCTCGCCGGACAGGGACTATGGCTACACCTTC
CASIPSPDRDYGYTF
>few|TRBJ1-1|TRBV20-1|.|16
TGCAGTGCTAAATCGGATGGCAGGGTAAAGGGGACTGAAGCTTTCTTT
CSAKSDGRVKGTEAFF
>few|TRBJ2-4|TRBV10-1|TRBD2|13
TGCGCCAGCAGCGAGGGACTAGCGGACATTCAGTACTTC
CASSEGLADIQYF
>many|TRBJ2-1|TRBV11-2|.|16
TGTGCCAGCAGCTTAGTGCCAGGGAGCTCCTACAATGAGCAGTTCTTC
CASSLVPGSSYNEQFF
>.|TRBJ2-3|TRBV5-1|TRBD2|17
TGCGCCAGCAGCTTGTCGCTAGCGGGAGGCGGGACAGATACGCAGTATTTT
CASSLSLAGGGTDTQYF
>.|TRBJ2-3|TRBV19|.|10
TGTGCCACGATAACAGATACGCAGTATTTT
CATITDTQYF
>many|TRBJ1-1|TRBV28|.|14
TGTGCCAGCAGTTTTCAGGCCCTGAACACTGAAGCTTTCTTT
CASSFQALNTEAFF
>few|TRBJ2-3|TRBV18|TRBD2|16
TGTGCCAGCTCACCACCGGGGGGGTCCCCCACAGATACGCAGTATTTT
CASSPPGGSPTDTQYF
>many|TRBJ2-1|TRBV20-1|.|14
TGCAGTGCTACCCCCCTAGCGACATACAATGAGCAGTTCTTC
CSATPLATYNEQFF
>.|TRBJ2-1|TRBV19|.|14
TGTGCCAGTACCCCGGGGCCAGGGATCCATGAGCAGTTCTTC
CASTPGPGIHEQFF
>many|TRBJ2-7|TRBV7-9|.|14
TGTGCCAGCAGCTTAGCGGGTGCCGCTTACGAGCAGTACTTC
CASSLAGAAYEQYF
>.|TRBJ1-1|TRBV9|.|14
TGTGCCAGCAGCCTCGACCGGGAGTCAGTCGGAGCTTTCTTT
CASSLDRESVGAFF
>many|TRBJ2-7|TRBV24-1|.|14
TGTGCCACCAGTGAGACCGACAGGACCTACGAGCAGTACTTC
CATSETDRTYEQYF
>.|TRBJ1-2|TRBV5-6|.|14
TGTGCCAGCAGCTTGGGAGCAGGGCGGCGTGGCTACACCTTC
CASSLGAGRRGYTF